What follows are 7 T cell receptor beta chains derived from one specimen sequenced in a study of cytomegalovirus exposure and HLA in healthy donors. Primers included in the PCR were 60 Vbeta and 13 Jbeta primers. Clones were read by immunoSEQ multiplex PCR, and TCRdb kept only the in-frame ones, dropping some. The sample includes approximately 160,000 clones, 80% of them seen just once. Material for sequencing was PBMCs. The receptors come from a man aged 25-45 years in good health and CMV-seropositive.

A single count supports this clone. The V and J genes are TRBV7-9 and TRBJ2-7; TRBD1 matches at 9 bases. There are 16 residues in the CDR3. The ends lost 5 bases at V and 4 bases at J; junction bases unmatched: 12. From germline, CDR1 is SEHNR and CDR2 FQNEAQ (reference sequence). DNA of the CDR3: TGTGCCAGCAGCCCCCGACCCGCCGGACAGGGGTACGAGCAGTACTTC. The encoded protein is CASSPRPAGQGYEQYF.

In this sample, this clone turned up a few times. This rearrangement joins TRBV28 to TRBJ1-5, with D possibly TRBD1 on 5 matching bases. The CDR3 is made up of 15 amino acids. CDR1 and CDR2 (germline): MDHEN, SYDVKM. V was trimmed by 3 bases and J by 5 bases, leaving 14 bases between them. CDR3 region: CASSFMGLVDQPQHF. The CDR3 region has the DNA TGTGCCAGCAGTTTCATGGGGCTGGTGGATCAGCCCCAGCATTTT. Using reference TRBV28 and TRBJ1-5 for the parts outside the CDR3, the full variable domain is DVKVTQSSRYLVKRTGEKVFLECVQDMDHENMFWYRQDPGLGLRLIYFSYDVKMKEKGDIPEGYSVSREKKERFSLILESASTNQTSMYLCASSFMGLVDQPQHFGDGTRLSIL.

The CDR3 DNA sequence: TGTGCCAGCAGTTTCAGCGGGGGGGAAAGGTCCTACGAGCAGTACTTC. As protein: CASSFSGGERSYEQYF. The V call is TRBV27, the J call TRBJ2-7; 10 nucleotides match TRBD2. V was pared by 3 bases and J by 1 base, with 6 bases of the junction left unmatched. The CDR3 sequence is 16 residues long. Germline V CDR1 and CDR2: MNHEY, SMNVEV (reference sequence).

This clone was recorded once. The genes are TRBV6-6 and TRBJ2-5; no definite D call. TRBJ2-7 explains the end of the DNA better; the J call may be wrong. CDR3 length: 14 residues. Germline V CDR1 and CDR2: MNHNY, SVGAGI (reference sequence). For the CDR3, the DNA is TGTGCCAGCAGTTACTATCCCTTGAGGAACGAGCAGTACTTC. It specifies CASSYYPLRNEQYF.

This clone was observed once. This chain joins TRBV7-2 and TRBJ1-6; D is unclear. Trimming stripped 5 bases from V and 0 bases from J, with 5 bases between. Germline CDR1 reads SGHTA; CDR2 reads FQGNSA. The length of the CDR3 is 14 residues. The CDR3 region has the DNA TGTGCCAGCAGCGAGAGCTCCTATAATTCACCCCTCCACTTT. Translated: CASSESSYNSPLHF.

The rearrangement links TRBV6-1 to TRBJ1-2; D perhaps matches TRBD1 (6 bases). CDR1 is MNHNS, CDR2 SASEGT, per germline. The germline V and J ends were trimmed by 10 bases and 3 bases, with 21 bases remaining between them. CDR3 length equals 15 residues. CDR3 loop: CATGPPGHRHYGYTF. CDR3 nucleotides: TGTGCCACCGGGCCTCCGGGACACCGCCACTATGGCTACACCTTC.

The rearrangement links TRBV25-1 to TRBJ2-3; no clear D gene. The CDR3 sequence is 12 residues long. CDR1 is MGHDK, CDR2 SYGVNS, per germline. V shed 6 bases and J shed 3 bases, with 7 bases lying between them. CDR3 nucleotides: TGTGCCAGCAGGGAGTCGACAGATACGCAGTATTTT. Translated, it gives CASRESTDTQYF.